This entry concerns a single TCR beta chain. The antigen is undetermined. This entry is derived from a study of cytomegalovirus exposure and HLA in healthy donors. On the study more broadly: Of the donors genotyped, some 400 in all, about 80% fell in the Caucasian-associated ancestry cluster. Points from the study as a whole: TRBV6-2, TRBV6-3 and some other V segments were unresolvable in 87-base-pair reads. An analysis done earlier found most TCR beta V segments productive about 90% or about 30% of the time. Relative to the approximately 700-donor mean, N-insertions were reportedly fewer in an Asian-associated ancestry cluster in a later analysis.

CDR1 and CDR2 (germline): SGHRS, YFSETQ. Trimming cost V 4 bases and J 3 bases, with 13 bases left between them. The CDR3 is 15 amino acids. PCR was performed using 60 Vbeta and 13 Jbeta primers. Profiled with immunoSEQ multiplex PCR; TCRdb holds only in-frame clones, not every one. The sample holds 100,000 or so clones, around two thirds seen once. The sample comprised PBMCs. The sequence derives from a man aged 25 to 40 in good health and CMV-seropositive. This sequence joins TRBV5-1 and TRBJ2-2; D possibly corresponds to TRBD1 (5 bases). The CDR3 DNA sequence: TGCGCCAGCAGCCCGTCCCTAGGGGACACCGGGGAGCTGTTTTTT. Protein product: CASSPSLGDTGELFF.